This T cell receptor beta chain was found in a study of OX40 agonist ivuxolimab in advanced cancers. For the wider study: Ivuxolimab was a fully human IgG2 agonistic monoclonal antibody targeting the costimulatory receptor OX40 (CD134). Intravenous ivuxolimab was administered to patients every 2 weeks at six dose levels: 0.01, 0.1, 0.3, 1.5, 3 and 10 mg/kg. Among the roughly 50 dose-escalation patients, around 20 had hepatocellular carcinoma, approximately 15 melanoma, 9 renal cell carcinoma and 9 head and neck cancer. In the dose-escalation cohort, 70% to 85% of patients were male, and the mean age was roughly 60 years, with a range of 23 to 79. Patients were allowed to have had prior anti-PD-1, anti-PD-L1 or anti-CTLA-4 therapy, and approximately 43% of the dose-escalation patients had previously received checkpoint inhibitors. Partial responses were achieved by three dose-escalation patients, of whom one had hepatocellular carcinoma and two had cutaneous melanoma. Peripheral TCRbeta sequencing aimed to test whether ivuxolimab altered TCR sequence diversity and caused clonal T-cell expansion. The paper reports the monotherapy dose-escalation portion (N = 52 patients) of the phase I ivuxolimab trial. Here is what the overall study found, with its caveats: Low levels of normalized T-cell clonal expansion were also shown by some nonresponding patients. At doses from 0.1 to 3.0 mg/kg, clonal expansion was seen in both CD4+ and CD8+ blood T cells between baseline and week 6. After ivuxolimab, more expanded clones were found on average in CD8+ T cells than in CD4+ T cells. In the 0.1-3.0 mg/kg groups, partial responders were among the patients with the lowest normalized peripheral clonal expansion, particularly in CD8+ T cells. The antigen specificity of the peripheral T cells that underwent clonal expansion was not determined.

CDR1 is given as LNHDA and CDR2 as SQIVND, both from the germline V gene (reference sequence). The CDR3 contains 15 residues, cysteine and phenylalanine counted. Here the CDR3 DNA is all that survives: 45 bases in frame from base 1. Genomic DNA was extracted from sorted cells for sequencing of the TCRbeta CDR3 region. The immunoSEQ Assay was used to sequence the TCRbeta CDR3 regions. TCRdb holds this immuneACCESS table with in-frame rearrangements only. Some clones are missing; in checked studies, unresolved V genes explain under half, and the rest has no known cause. The sample yields tens of thousands of clones; 65% to 85% were counted once. Of the sample, about a tenth falls within the top ten clones. Concerning this clone: Its target antigen remains unknown. No base-level quality is on record; no much larger clone is a single base apart.

The trial excluded patients who had a history of autoimmune disease or who were on systemic immunosuppression. Peripheral blood for TCR sequencing was collected from all dose cohorts at baseline, on cycle 4 day 1, and on cycle 7 day 1. Samples came from an open-label, multicenter, first-in-human phase I dose-escalation trial of ivuxolimab. The trial enrolled adults with locally advanced or metastatic head and neck squamous cell, hepatocellular, melanoma or renal cell carcinoma. Before TCR sequencing, CD4+ T cells and CD8+ T cells were sorted from peripheral blood as separate populations. The chain uses TRBV19 and TRBJ2-5; the junction holds 7 bases that match TRBD1. Gene TRBJ2-7 matches the end of the DNA better, so the J call may be wrong. The TCR comes from an adult with an advanced solid tumor such as melanoma, head and neck, liver or kidney cancer. The sample in question was CD4+ or CD8+ T cells sorted from blood, obtained in a trial of the OX40 agonist ivuxolimab. The CDR3 has the sequence CASSIAPGQSYEQYF. The nucleotide sequence is given as TGTGCCAGTAGTATAGCTCCGGGACAGTCCTACGAGCAGTACTTC.